This T cell receptor (beta chain) comes out of a study of blood T cell repertoires in COVID-19 (TCRdb year 2020). Looking at the study overall: Collaborator samples came from the United States, Italy and Spain and covered acute and convalescent phases of COVID-19. The prospective study material was composed of cDNA or gDNA derived from T cells, B-cell-depleted T cells, or PBMCs. Deeply sampled blood TCRbeta repertoires from subjects exposed to, actively infected with, or recovered from COVID-19 were included in the dataset. The repertoires were made available in a free public database intended to serve as a resource for research on the immune response to SARS-CoV-2. The samples were drawn from two sources: the first 160 participants of the ongoing ImmuneRACE study, and 1,000 to 1,500 subjects contributed by 6 global collaborators. Nearly every sample came with metadata listing a de-identified subject ID, COVID-19 status, age in years and sex. Where HLA class I and class II types were available, the types were taken from metadata supplied by the sample provider, not from assay-based typing. Overall study results and their limits: The amount of clinical and demographic metadata varied by source and participant and was provided uncurated.

Sequences SGHTA (CDR1) and FQGNSA (CDR2) are obtained from the germline V gene. For this chain, trimming is 3 bases at the V end and 9 bases at the J end, and the number of junction bases without a gene match is 8. The CDR3, from cysteine to phenylalanine, totals 16 residues. The retained sequence is limited to the CDR3, 48 bases, with the frame set at the first base. One collaborating source in Seattle enrolled patients during active infection and followed them longitudinally through the course of disease. Whole blood was collected in K2EDTA tubes by collaborating institutions according to the institutions' own protocols. For TCRbeta analysis, collaborators shipped samples as frozen whole blood, isolated PBMCs, or DNA extracted from either of those sample types. Regarding this clone: What antigen it recognizes has not been identified. Base qualities are missing; no much larger clone stands one base away.

TCRbeta CDR3 regions were amplified from genomic DNA using the immunoSEQ Assay, a bias-controlled multiplex PCR. For the original study's pipeline: Nucleated cell counts per sample were estimated from amplification of reference gene primers within the assay. Sequence reads were collapsed and filtered to measure the absolute abundance of every unique TCRbeta CDR3 rearrangement. Productive Simpson clonality was computed per sample as the square root of Simpson's diversity index over productive rearrangements. TCRdb took over this immuneACCESS table, retaining in-frame rearrangements with V and J assigned. Such tables are incomplete; in checked studies, under half of the missing clones stem from an unresolved V gene, and the remainder is unexplained. That table is the source of V, J and clone size, and D and trimming were worked out from the DNA. This sample lists 250,000 to 300,000 clones; roughly 90% were detected once. The ten largest clones take up around 10% of the sample.

Rearrangement joined TRBV7-2 to TRBJ2-2; TRBD2 agrees with 12 junctional bases. Material for sequencing was peripheral blood. The clonotype was recovered from a woman in her thirties with COVID-19, enrolled during active disease. The nucleotide sequence reads TGTGCCAGCAGCTTCGGCGGGACTAGCGGGCAGCGGGAGCTGTTTTTT. Translated, it reads CASSFGGTSGQRELFF.